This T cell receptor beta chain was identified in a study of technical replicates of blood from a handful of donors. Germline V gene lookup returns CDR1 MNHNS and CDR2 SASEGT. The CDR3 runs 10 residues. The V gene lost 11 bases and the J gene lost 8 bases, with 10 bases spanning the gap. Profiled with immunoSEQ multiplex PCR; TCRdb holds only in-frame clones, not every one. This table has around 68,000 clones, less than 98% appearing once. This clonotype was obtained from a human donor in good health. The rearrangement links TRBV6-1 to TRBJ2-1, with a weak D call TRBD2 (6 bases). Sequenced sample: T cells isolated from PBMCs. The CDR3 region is CAGGEDEQFF. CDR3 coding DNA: TGTGCCGGCGGGGAGGATGAGCAGTTCTTC.